The clone carrying this T cell receptor (beta chain) appeared many times. Its antigen is not known. The team produced cDNA through 5'RACE using 10-nucleotide random UMIs. TCRdb itself ran the 5' RACE reads through MiXCR, one entry per CDR3 protein. Here the sample spans about 38,000 distinct CDR3 sequences, approximately 12% being singletons. Sample time point: technical triplicate 1. Unsorted libraries used 2 million PBMCs kept at -80 degrees C. The sample is drawn from a study of neurological immune-mediated disorders. Study-level results: Falling below healthy controls, multiple sclerosis showed the least TCR clonal expansion, while HTLV-1-associated myelopathy showed the most.

The receptor was isolated from a man in his fifties or sixties with HTLV-1-associated myelopathy (HAM/TSP). The sample consisted of PBMCs.

The CDR3 loop reads CASSRALSFGNTIYF. CDR3 bases: TGTGCCAGCAGCCGGGCCCTGAGCTTCGGAAACACCATATATTTT. The chain has TRBV3-1 and TRBJ1-3, with D uncertain. V lost 4 bases, J lost 4 bases, and 14 bases lay in between. Germline lookup yields CDR1 LGHDT and CDR2 YNNKEL (reference sequence). The CDR3 has 15 residues.